These 31 T cell receptor beta chains came from one sample sequenced in a study of cytomegalovirus exposure and HLA in healthy donors. Vbeta (60) and Jbeta (13) primers were used in the PCR. Only in-frame clones appear in the TCRdb table, and some are missing; sequencing was by immunoSEQ multiplex PCR. The sample contains around 130,000 clones, about 80% of which appear only once. Sequences were obtained from PBMCs. The receptors here all came from a man between 40 and 49 years old in good health and CMV-seronegative.

The genes are TRBV5-1 and TRBJ2-2, with 9 positions matching TRBD1. Germline CDR1 is SGHRS and CDR2 is YFSETQ. This CDR3 region has 16 residues. Trimming removed 4 bases from V and 3 bases from J; junction bases left unmatched: 7. The CDR3 coding sequence is TGCGCCAGCAGCGGCGGGGACAGGGTTGACACCGGGGAGCTGTTTTTT. Residues: CASSGGDRVDTGELFF.

This rearrangement joins TRBV4-1 to TRBJ2-5, with TRBD1 identical over 10 bases. The CDR3 contains 15 residues. Trimming cost V 2 bases and J 2 bases; bases outside gene matches: 2. Per the germline V gene, CDR1 is MGHRA and CDR2 is YSYEKL. The CDR3 region has the DNA TGCGCCAGCAGCCAACCGGGACAGGGGCAAGAGACCCAGTACTTC. Protein sequence: CASSQPGQGQETQYF.

This chain uses TRBV5-4 with TRBJ2-3; D call uncertain. Between the trimmed V and J ends, which lost 4 bases and 5 bases, there was a span of 11 bases. In germline, CDR1 is SGHNT, CDR2 YYREEE (reference sequence). The CDR3 totals 13 residues. CDR3 coding DNA: TGTGCCAGCAGCCTCCCCTTACAAGATACGCAGTATTTT. This codes for CASSLPLQDTQYF.

CDR3 amino acids: CASSQNPQGAENTIYF. The CDR3 nucleotides read TGCGCCAGCAGCCAAAATCCTCAGGGGGCGGAAAACACCATATATTTT. The chain is built from TRBV4-3 and TRBJ1-3, with TRBD1 matching 8 bases. Germline assignment: CDR1 LGHNA and CDR2 YSLEER. Unmatched junction bases numbered 9, after V lost 2 bases and J lost 6 bases. The length of the CDR3 is 16 residues.

The chain is built from TRBV9 and TRBJ2-2, with D unresolved. Trimming stripped 2 bases from V and 9 bases from J, with 17 bases between. In germline, CDR1 is SGDLS, CDR2 YYNGEE. The CDR3 covers 15 residues. DNA of the CDR3: TGTGCCAGCAGCGTTCAGCTACCAGGAAACAGGGAGCTGTTTTTT. Translating gives CASSVQLPGNRELFF.

The rearrangement links TRBV6-1 to TRBJ2-4, with D possibly TRBD1 on 6 matching bases. The CDR3 runs 14 residues. CDR1 MNHNS and CDR2 SASEGT come from the germline V gene. Trimming removed 2 bases from V and 6 bases from J, with 11 bases in between. This CDR3 reads CASSEWGLGNIQYF. DNA of the CDR3: TGTGCCAGCAGTGAATGGGGGCTGGGAAACATTCAGTACTTC.

This clone was observed once. The chain carries TRBV30 and TRBJ1-2, with D possibly matching TRBD1 (5 bases). V lost 1 base and J lost 4, with 13 bases in between. Looked up from germline, CDR1 is GTSNPN and CDR2 is SVGIG (reference sequence). The CDR3 runs 14 residues. The CDR3 bases are TGTGCCTGGAGTGCAGGGTTAAGTACCTATGGCTACACCTTC. Translated, it gives CAWSAGLSTYGYTF.

The V gene is TRBV7-9, the J gene TRBJ2-4; TRBD2 matches 14 bases. With 1 base clipped from V and 8 bases from J, the junction kept 10 bases outside the gene matches. CDR1 is SEHNR and CDR2 is FQNEAQ in the germline V gene (reference sequence). The CDR3 runs 18 residues. Here the CDR3 DNA reads TGTGCCAGCAGCTTAGGTCGACTAGCGGGGGGGAGTGGAGACATTCAGTACTTC. Translation: CASSLGRLAGGSGDIQYF.

This clone was observed once. The chain has TRBV14 and TRBJ1-3; the match to TRBD1 covers 8 bases. Germline CDR1 is SGHDN and CDR2 is FVKESK. This CDR3 is 19 amino acids long. With 5 bases clipped from V and 2 bases from J, the junction kept 17 bases outside the gene matches. The CDR3 DNA reads as TGTGCCAGCAGCACCCGAGGATGGGACAGGCTCCTTGCTGGAAACACCATATATTTT. Translating it yields CASSTRGWDRLLAGNTIYF.

This chain's CDR3 is CASSQDPTGTNSGELFF. For the CDR3, the DNA is TGTGCCAGCAGCCAAGACCCTACCGGGACTAATAGCGGGGAGCTGTTTTTT. The J gene is TRBJ2-2, the V gene TRBV4-2; 7 nucleotides agree with TRBD2. Germline CDR1 is LGHNA and CDR2 is YNFKEQ. Unmatched junction bases numbered 11, after V lost 0 bases and J lost 7 bases. The CDR3 length is 17 residues.

The chain uses TRBV5-1 and TRBJ2-3; 15 positions agree with TRBD2. V shed 4 bases, J shed 2 bases, and the junction held 5 bases outside the gene matches. CDR1 SGHRS and CDR2 YFSETQ come from the germline V gene. The CDR3 consists of 17 residues. DNA for the CDR3: TGCGCCAGCAGCACGGGACTAGCGGGAGGACCCACAGATACGCAGTATTTT. This encodes CASSTGLAGGPTDTQYF.

V gene TRBV6-5 combines with J gene TRBJ2-1; a weak D match, TRBD1 (6 bases). CDR1 and CDR2 from the germline V gene are MNHEY and SVGAGI. V lost 2 bases to trimming and J lost 3 bases, with 8 bases between them. The CDR3 is 14 residues long. The CDR3 sequence: CASSYDRLYNEQFF. In DNA form, the CDR3 reads TGTGCCAGCAGTTACGACAGGCTCTACAATGAGCAGTTCTTC.

This chain uses TRBV5-1 with TRBJ2-3; 14 bases line up with TRBD2. Germline V gene sequence: CDR1 SGHRS, CDR2 YFSETQ. V was pared by 4 bases and J by 7 bases, with 5 bases of the junction left unmatched. The CDR3 length is 15 residues. The CDR3 DNA reads TGCGCCAGCAGCCTGACTAGCGGGAGGGCCTATACGCAGTATTTT. The encoded protein is CASSLTSGRAYTQYF.

This clone was seen only a few times. The chain links TRBV28 to TRBJ2-2, with D possibly being TRBD1 (6 bases). CDR3 length: 15 amino acids. Germline values: CDR1 MDHEN, CDR2 SYDVKM. Between the trimmed V and J ends, which lost 2 bases and 4 bases, there was a span of 11 bases. The CDR3 here is CASSLHREGTGELFF. Written as DNA, the CDR3 is TGTGCCAGCAGTTTACACAGGGAAGGCACCGGGGAGCTGTTTTTT.

The chain has TRBV10-1 and TRBJ2-5; possible D gene TRBD1, 5 bases. The CDR3 sequence is 13 residues long. Per germline, CDR1 WNHNN and CDR2 SYGVQD (reference sequence). Trimming pared 8 bases from V and 2 bases from J, leaving 12 bases between. The chain's CDR3 is CASADPGQETQYF. The CDR3 DNA sequence: TGCGCCAGCGCCGACCCAGGGCAAGAGACCCAGTACTTC.

This rearrangement joins TRBV7-8 to TRBJ1-1, with 10 bases matching TRBD1. This CDR3 contains 14 residues. CDR1 is SGHVS and CDR2 is FQNEAQ in the germline V gene. The J segment lost 6 bases and the V segment lost 5 bases, leaving 6 bases of the junction unmatched. CDR3 sequence: CASSLWDRGSEAFF. As DNA, the CDR3 is TGTGCCAGCAGCCTATGGGACAGGGGTTCTGAAGCTTTCTTT.

The V and J genes are TRBV29-1 and TRBJ1-1; 9 bases agree with TRBD1. The CDR3 covers 13 residues. Per the germline V gene, CDR1 is SQVTM and CDR2 is ANQGSEA. After removal of 4 bases from V and 4 bases from J, the junction contained 4 bases not matched to a gene. In DNA, the CDR3 is TGCAGCGTTGCAACGACAGGGGGCACTGAAGCTTTCTTT. Translation gives CSVATTGGTEAFF.

This clone was counted a single time. The chain carries TRBV4-1 and TRBJ2-5; 12 bases line up with TRBD2. This CDR3 contains 18 residues. Looked up from germline, CDR1 is MGHRA and CDR2 is YSYEKL. Trimming removed 3 bases from V and 2 bases from J; junction bases left unmatched: 10. The CDR3 reads CASSQGLAGGRGQETQYF. CDR3 DNA sequence: TGCGCCAGCAGCCAGGGGCTAGCGGGAGGGCGGGGGCAAGAGACCCAGTACTTC.

Only a few counts were recorded for this clone. The gene calls are TRBV28 and TRBJ1-2, with 7 positions matching TRBD1. The V gene end was trimmed by 5 bases and the J gene end by 8 bases; junction bases not matched to a gene: 8. CDR1 is MDHEN and CDR2 is SYDVKM in the germline V gene. This CDR3 has 13 residues. The chain's CDR3 is CASSPTGEEGYTF. The CDR3 DNA is TGTGCCAGCAGTCCAACAGGGGAGGAAGGCTACACCTTC.

V is TRBV28 and J is TRBJ1-2, with D unclear. Germline CDR1 is MDHEN and CDR2 is SYDVKM. The CDR3 consists of 14 residues. The V and J ends lost 1 base and 3 bases respectively, with 9 bases between them. The chain's CDR3 is CASSLSPGDYGYTF. The DNA for the CDR3 is TGTGCCAGCAGTTTATCACCCGGGGACTATGGCTACACCTTC.

As to this clone: The junction does not match germline at one end; this may be a read error. The J gene is TRBJ2-7, the V gene TRBV7-9; a possible D gene is TRBD1 (5 bases). CDR3 length: 11 amino acids. CDR1 is SEHNR and CDR2 is FQNEAQ in the germline V gene (reference sequence). As DNA, the CDR3 is TGTTCCAGCAGTCAAGGGGTCGAGCAGTACTTC. It is translated as CSSSQGVEQYF.

This sequence joins TRBV28 and TRBJ2-7; TRBD1 matches at 8 bases. Germline V gene sequence: CDR1 MDHEN, CDR2 SYDVKM. The CDR3 contains 15 residues. The J segment lost 0 bases and the V segment lost 4 bases, leaving 5 bases of the junction unmatched. CDR3 in amino acids: CASSWGTGFSYEQYF. Written as DNA, the CDR3 is TGTGCCAGCAGTTGGGGGACAGGTTTCTCCTACGAGCAGTACTTC.

This clone was counted between two and nine times. J is TRBJ2-7 and V is TRBV2; possible D gene TRBD1, 6 bases. The CDR3 totals 15 residues. V lost 8 bases, J lost 2 bases, and 19 bases lay in between. Germline V gene data show CDR1 as SNHLY and CDR2 as FYNNEI. In nucleotides, the CDR3 is TGTGCCAGCGGTAGACAGGTGTTGATTGCCTACGAGCAGTACTTC. It codes for CASGRQVLIAYEQYF.

In this sample, this clone turned up once. The V and J genes are TRBV6-6 and TRBJ2-5, with 8 bases matching TRBD2. The CDR3 length is 14 residues. V lost 4 bases and J lost 5; bases outside the gene matches: 6. Per germline, CDR1 MNHNY and CDR2 SVGAGI (reference sequence). CDR3 residues: CASSFAGGRETQYF. The CDR3 DNA sequence: TGTGCCAGCAGTTTCGCGGGCGGGAGGGAGACCCAGTACTTC.

This chain uses TRBV7-9 with TRBJ2-4, with 9 bases identical to TRBD1. Germline V CDR1 and CDR2: SEHNR, FQNEAQ (reference sequence). The CDR3 has 17 amino acids. Trimming took 0 bases from V and 2 from J; bases not matched to a gene: 5. The CDR3 DNA sequence: TGTGCCAGCAGCTTAGCCGGGACAGGGCATCCCAAAAACATTCAGTACTTC. It encodes CASSLAGTGHPKNIQYF. Using reference TRBV7-9 and TRBJ2-4 for the parts outside the CDR3, the full variable domain is DTGVSQNPRHKITKRGQNVTFRCDPISEHNRLYWYRQTLGQGPEFLTYFQNEAQLEKSRLLSDRFSAERPKGSFSTLEIQRTEQGDSAMYLCASSLAGTGHPKNIQYFGAGTRLSVL.

The DNA of the CDR3 is TGTGCCAGCTCAGAGCGGGGGGGCCCGACAGATACGCAGTATTTT. It is translated as CASSERGGPTDTQYF. The chain uses TRBV18 and TRBJ2-3; 10 nucleotides line up with TRBD2. Germline V CDR1 and CDR2: KGHSH, LQKENI. This CDR3 contains 15 residues. V trimming: 5 bases; J trimming: 3 bases; junction bases outside the gene matches: 5.

The rearrangement links TRBV11-2 to TRBJ2-3, with unresolved D. This CDR3 spans 12 amino acids. Trimming took off 1 base at V and 7 bases at J, with 6 bases between the two ends. Germline V gives CDR1 SGHAT, CDR2 FQNNGV. CDR3 coding DNA: TGTGCCAGCAGCTTAGGTACAAATACGCAGTATTTT. Its protein product is CASSLGTNTQYF.

This clone was detected only once. The V call is TRBV1, the J call TRBJ2-7; the D call of TRBD2 is as the table states it, not checked on the DNA. TRBV1 is shown as a pseudogene. This CDR3 has 19 residues. The CDR3 is CTSSQTTERTGGPIYEQYF. As DNA, the CDR3 is TGCACCAGCAGCCAAACCACGGAACGGACGGGAGGGCCGATTTACGAGCAGTACTTC.

The chain joins TRBV19 to TRBJ2-5; 12 bases fit TRBD1. Losses at the gene ends were 2 bases for V and 4 bases for J; bases not matched to a gene: 5. The CDR3 sequence is 16 residues long. Germline CDR1 reads LNHDA; CDR2 reads SQIVND (reference sequence). In nucleotides, the CDR3 is TGTGCCAGTAGTATAATGGGGGACAGGGGGCGAGAGACCCAGTACTTC. This codes for CASSIMGDRGRETQYF.

V is TRBV6-1 and J is TRBJ2-1; D may be TRBD2 (5 bases). This CDR3 comprises 13 residues. V was trimmed by 2 bases and J by 14 bases, leaving 16 bases between them. Germline V gene data show CDR1 as MNHNS and CDR2 as SASEGT. The CDR3 DNA is TGTGCCAGCAGTGAAACCCGCCCGGAGAGGGAGTTCTTC. Its protein product is CASSETRPEREFF.

This clone turned up a few times. The rearrangement joins TRBV28 to TRBJ1-6; D unresolved. Germline-derived CDR1 and CDR2 are MDHEN and SYDVKM. The CDR3 loop spans 14 amino acids. V gave up 7 bases and J gave up 8 bases, with 15 bases separating them. The CDR3, as DNA: TGTGCCAGCATAAACACATTCGCGGATTCACCCCTCCACTTT. Residues: CASINTFADSPLHF.